This T cell receptor (beta chain) was captured by sequencing in a study of early T cells in non-severe SARS-CoV-2 infection. Study background: Sequenced bulk RNA came from whole blood that was unsorted, and chains were unpaired.

General study points: VDJdb matching favored anti-spike CD8 responses, missing private and CD4 specificities.

This clonotype was counted a few times. Its antigen is currently unknown. The TCR library protocol was used to attach unique molecular identifiers. These identifiers were attached to individual cDNA molecules. TCRdb re-called the 5' RACE reads through MiXCR, storing one row per CDR3 protein. Counted here are some 67,000 distinct CDR3 sequences, less than 15% occurring once; the ten biggest clones make up 4.5% to 6.5%. Germline lookup yields CDR1 SEHNR and CDR2 FQNEAQ (reference sequence). This CDR3 is built from 13 residues. V shed 1 base and J shed 5 bases, with 8 bases lying between them. Sequenced sample: whole blood. The TCR comes from an adult who was a healthcare worker with PCR-confirmed SARS-CoV-2 infection or an uninfected control (not recorded which). J is TRBJ1-1 and V is TRBV7-9; no firm D call. The CDR3 DNA follows: TGTGCCAGCAGCTTAGAGGGTGAAACTGAAGCTTTCTTT. It codes for CASSLEGETEAFF.